These T cell receptor beta chains were read from a single sample in a study of post-analysis software for immune sequencing data. TCRdb redid the calling of the PCR reads with MiXCR, one entry per CDR3 protein. The data show about 540,000 distinct CDR3 sequences, approximately 31% seen once. Sequenced sample: blood. These receptors were taken from a girl aged 2 to 17 with multiple sclerosis. Each CDR3 is given with its conserved first and last residue. A D gene is named only where the DNA matches it firmly. Size values are once, few and many counts, or a class for expanded clones, and some rows have none.

D | J | size | V | DNA | CDR3
TRBD1 | TRBJ1-1 | NA | TRBV5-6 | TGTGCCAGCAGCCCTTATATTCACAGGGGGCGTAACACTGAAGCTTTCTTT | CASSPYIHRGRNTEAFF
NA | TRBJ2-7 | few | TRBV5-5 | TGTGCCAGCAGTCCGGCTCCCCACGAGCAGTACTTC | CASSPAPHEQYF
NA | TRBJ1-1 | NA | TRBV6-2/TRBV6-3 | TGTGCCAGCACGGCGGGGAGGGACACTGAAGCTTTCTTT | CASTAGRDTEAFF
TRBD2 | TRBJ2-3 | few | TRBV20-1 | TGCAGTGCTAGAGATTTAGGGGTAGCGGGGGGGCCCCCAGATACGCAGTATTTT | CSARDLGVAGGPPDTQYF
TRBD2 | TRBJ2-3 | few | TRBV20-1 | TGCAGTGCTAGAGATTTGACTAGCGGGGACACAGATACGCAGTATTTT | CSARDLTSGDTDTQYF
NA | TRBJ2-2 | NA | TRBV9 | TGTGCCAGCAGCGTCTTGCCGGGGTTGAACACCGGGGAGCTGTTTTTT | CASSVLPGLNTGELFF
TRBD2 | TRBJ2-3 | few | TRBV20-1 | TGCAGTGCTAGACCAGCGGGGGGGAGGGATACGCAGTATTTT | CSARPAGGRDTQYF
NA | TRBJ2-1 | NA | TRBV29-1 | TGCAGCGTTGCGGGGGACCGGTATGAGCAGTTCTTC | CSVAGDRYEQFF
NA | TRBJ2-7 | NA | TRBV20-1 | TGCAGTGCCGAGGGCCAGGTTTTGTCCTACGAGCAGTACTTC | CSAEGQVLSYEQYF
NA | TRBJ2-1 | NA | TRBV7-9 | TGTGCCAGCAGCTTAGATCTGGCGGCGTACAATGAGCAGTTCTTC | CASSLDLAAYNEQFF
NA | TRBJ2-5 | NA | TRBV29-1 | TGCAGCGTTGCCCCACAGGGAAGCAAAGAGACCCAGTACTTC | CSVAPQGSKETQYF
TRBD2 | TRBJ2-1 | few | TRBV20-1 | TGCAGTGCTTCGAGCGGGGGGGCGAATGAGCAGTTCTTC | CSASSGGANEQFF
NA | TRBJ1-1 | few | TRBV5-1 | TGCGCCAGCAGTTGGATCATGAACACTGAAGCTTTCTTT | CASSWIMNTEAFF
TRBD2 | TRBJ2-1 | few | TRBV6-1 | TGTGCCAGCAGTGAAAGGCCTAGCGGGGGGAACAATGAGCAGTTCTTC | CASSERPSGGNNEQFF
NA | TRBJ1-4 | NA | TRBV4-1 | TGCGCCAGCAGCCACACCCCGGGACTCTGGGCTGAAAAACTGTTTTTT | CASSHTPGLWAEKLFF
NA | TRBJ2-7 | many | TRBV6-5 | TGTGCCAGCGGAGCCTCCTACGAGCAGTACTTC | CASGASYEQYF
NA | TRBJ2-1 | NA | TRBV20-1 | TGCAGTGGAGAGGGGCCGGGCTCCTACAATGAGCAGTTCTTC | CSGEGPGSYNEQFF
NA | TRBJ1-1 | NA | TRBV7-2 | TGTGCCAGCAGCAATAAAGGGGGCACTGAAGCTTTCTTT | CASSNKGGTEAFF
TRBD1 | TRBJ2-7 | NA | TRBV12-3/TRBV12-4 | TGTGCCAGCAGTTTCTCCAGGGGGATCACCTACGAGCAGTACTTC | CASSFSRGITYEQYF
TRBD2 | TRBJ2-5 | NA | TRBV7-9 | TGTGCCAGCAGTCTCGAGCGGGGGGAGACCCAGTACTTC | CASSLERGETQYF
NA | TRBJ2-5 | once | TRBV7-2 | TGTGCCAGCAGCAGCCTAAGGGGGGCAGAAGAGACCCAGTACTTC | CASSSLRGAEETQYF
NA | TRBJ2-7 | few | TRBV25-1 | TGTGCCAGCAGTGACAGGTTCTCCTACGAGCAGTACTTC | CASSDRFSYEQYF
TRBD1 | TRBJ2-3 | few | TRBV20-1 | TGCAGTGCTGTATCCGGGACAGGAGAAGATACGCAGTATTTT | CSAVSGTGEDTQYF
TRBD2 | TRBJ2-3 | NA | TRBV20-1 | TGCAGTGCTGGGAGGGGACTAGCGGGGGGGCCGGCAGATACGCAGTATTTT | CSAGRGLAGGPADTQYF
NA | TRBJ1-1 | NA | TRBV10-1 | TGCGCCAGCAGCCCCCACGGGACGGGACGTTACGATGAAGCTTTCTTT | CASSPHGTGRYDEAFF
NA | TRBJ2-3 | NA | TRBV10-3 | TGTGCCATCAGTGAGTCGGACGGAGATACGCAGTATTTT | CAISESDGDTQYF
NA | TRBJ1-2 | few | TRBV3-1 | TGTGCCAGCAGCCAAGGGGTCGGGGTGTATGGCTACACCTTC | CASSQGVGVYGYTF
TRBD2 | TRBJ2-3 | medium-sized | TRBV27 | TGTGCCAGCACTATATTACGGGGGGGCACAGATACGCAGTATTTT | CASTILRGGTDTQYF
NA | TRBJ1-4 | NA | TRBV7-6 | TGTGCCAGCAGCCGACGTAGGGCGACTAATGAAAAACTGTTTTTT | CASSRRRATNEKLFF
NA | TRBJ1-2 | many | TRBV29-1 | TGCAGCGTTGACGGCCCCTATGGCTACACCTTC | CSVDGPYGYTF
NA | TRBJ1-1 | NA | TRBV4-1 | TGCGCCAGCAGCCAAGTGGGCTCCCGGAACACTGAAGCTTTCTTT | CASSQVGSRNTEAFF
TRBD2 | TRBJ2-1 | NA | TRBV10-3 | TGTGCCACTTGGGGGCGGGGGGGCCAAAATGAGCAGTTCTTC | CATWGRGGQNEQFF
TRBD2 | TRBJ2-5 | NA | TRBV20-1 | TGCAGTGCTCGATGGACTAGCGGGGTTGAGACCCAGTACTTC | CSARWTSGVETQYF
TRBD2 | TRBJ2-5 | few | TRBV6-2/TRBV6-3 | TGTGCCAGCAGCCTCGGGGGACTAGTACAAGAGACCCAGTACTTC | CASSLGGLVQETQYF
NA | TRBJ2-3 | few | TRBV6-5 | TGTGCCAGCAGTTACCACGGGGGGGACAGTCCCACAGATACGCAGTATTTT | CASSYHGGDSPTDTQYF
NA | TRBJ1-5 | NA | TRBV12-3/TRBV12-4 | TGTGCCAGCAGTTCCCACCCGGACCGAGATCAGCCCCAGCATTTT | CASSSHPDRDQPQHF
NA | TRBJ2-7 | NA | TRBV5-4 | TGTGCCAGCAGCTCTGCGGGACTTTACTACGAGCAGTACTTC | CASSSAGLYYEQYF
NA | TRBJ2-4 | few | TRBV6-6 | TGTGCCAGCAGTCCCCGGGACCTGGCCAAAAACATTCAGTACTTC | CASSPRDLAKNIQYF
NA | TRBJ2-2 | NA | TRBV4-1 | TGCGCCAGCAGCCAAGGTATAATCCGCCCCGGGGAGCTGTTTTTT | CASSQGIIRPGELFF
TRBD1 | TRBJ1-6 | NA | TRBV6-6 | TGTGCCAGCAGTCGGACAGGGGAGCATTCACCCCTCCACTTT | CASSRTGEHSPLHF
NA | TRBJ2-3 | once | TRBV7-9 | TGTGCCAGCAGCTTACAGGGAGAAGGGACTACGCAGTATTTT | CASSLQGEGTTQYF
NA | TRBJ2-4 | few | TRBV4-1 | TGCGCCAGCAGCCAACCGGGTGGGGGAGCGTACAAAAACATTCAGTACTTC | CASSQPGGGAYKNIQYF
NA | TRBJ1-5 | few | TRBV20-1 | TGCAGTGCTAGTATATGGGGGCCTAATCAGCCCCAGCATTTT | CSASIWGPNQPQHF
NA | TRBJ2-1 | NA | TRBV4-1 | TGCGCCAGCAGCCCTTTACCCCGCATCCATGAGCAGTTCTTC | CASSPLPRIHEQFF
TRBD2 | TRBJ2-1 | NA | TRBV5-1 | TGCGCCAGCAGCGACAAAACTAGCGGGGGCTACAATGAGCAGTTCTTC | CASSDKTSGGYNEQFF
TRBD2 | TRBJ2-7 | many | TRBV20-1 | TGCAGTGCACGGGGGGGTCTAGCGGGGCGACCCTACGAGCAGTACTTC | CSARGGLAGRPYEQYF
TRBD2 | TRBJ2-5 | few | TRBV20-1 | TGCAGTGCTATCAGAGGGACTAGCGAGAGAGAGACCCAGTACTTC | CSAIRGTSERETQYF